This T cell receptor (beta chain) was found in a study of T cells after yellow fever vaccination (dated by TCRdb to between 2019 and 2020). Regarding the study in general: The SMART-Seq v4 Ultra Low Input RNA kit was used to prepare libraries from fractions with low cell numbers. Two healthy male donors, one aged 18 to 30 and one aged 30 to 39 years, were included in the cohort. Blood was drawn at multiple timepoints before and after primary and secondary immunization, with bulk PBMC replicates and cell subsets isolated. To follow T-cell clones before and after primary and booster YFV17D yellow fever vaccination, bulk TCR alpha and beta repertoires were sequenced over time. The paper's findings and limits, for the study overall: Because the study included only a couple of donors, the extent to which the findings can be generalized is limited. Most clones expanded after primary vaccination (around 96% of CD4 and 88% of CD8) were re-detected after the booster, suggesting that broad memory maintenance occurred. Computational filtering was needed because FACS-sorted repertoires could contain abundant contaminating clonotypes from the bulk population. The secondary T-cell response was found to be weaker but faster than the primary response, with a peak reached on day 5 rather than on day 15. A small share of clonotypes was detected in both CD4 and CD8 compartments, with the overlap likely arising from convergent recombination.

TCR cDNA was synthesized by 5'RACE template switching, through which a universal primer site and unique molecular identifiers were introduced. cDNA synthesis was primed from both the TCR alpha and TCR beta constant segments. Two PCR steps were used to amplify libraries, with sample barcodes and sequencing adapters being added in the second step. Libraries were sequenced on Illumina HiSeq 2500 (2x100 bp) or NovaSeq (2x150 bp). In the paper's pipeline: Demultiplexing of reads and collapsing into UMI consensus sequences were performed with MIGEC, and V(D)J alignment was carried out with MiXCR. Vaccine-responding clonotypes were identified with edgeR using replicate PBMC samples, with FDR below 0.01 and a log2 fold change above 5 up to day 15 being required. CD4 or CD8 identity was assigned to each bulk clonotype according to whether the clonotype was present at higher abundance in the sequenced CD4 repertoire or the sequenced CD8 repertoire. Using fastp trimming at Q25 and MiXCR clonotype assembly, TCRdb reanalyzed the public sequencing data and kept in-frame beta chains. One record per CDR3 amino acid sequence lists the most common genes and DNA. The authors' filters were not applied to this entry. The sample table shows 300,000 or so distinct CDR3 sequences, and 10% to 15% are seen once. The top ten hold roughly 0.5% of the sample.

The CDR3 spans 16 residues, from the cysteine through the phenylalanine. The read is trimmed to its CDR3 DNA, 48 bases read in frame from base 1. Relative to germline, V is missing 8 bases and J is missing 6 bases, with 9 bases of the junction outside any gene match. In this sample, this clonotype turned up a few times. What antigen it recognizes has not been identified. It has no much larger one-base neighbor in the sample; base qualities were not kept. In the paper's terms, the treatment or condition label means: live attenuated yellow fever vaccine strain. PBMCs were isolated from peripheral blood using a standard Ficoll-Paque protocol. Dynabeads CD4 and CD8 positive selection kits were used to isolate CD4 and CD8 T-cell fractions. RNA was extracted with TriZol from bulk PBMCs, CD4 and CD8 fractions, and dextramer-positive and dextramer-negative fractions.

This receptor chain uses TRBV12-3 or TRBV12-4 and TRBJ2-3; TRBD2 fits 15 bases in the junction. The sequencing used CD4+ T cells sorted from PBMCs, collected 45 days after the yellow fever booster vaccination. This TCR derives from a man aged 25-45 years who received the YFV17D yellow fever vaccine. CDR3 reads: CASGRTSGRAQDTQYF. The nucleotide sequence is given as TGTGCCAGCGGACGGACTAGCGGGAGGGCCCAGGATACGCAGTATTTT.